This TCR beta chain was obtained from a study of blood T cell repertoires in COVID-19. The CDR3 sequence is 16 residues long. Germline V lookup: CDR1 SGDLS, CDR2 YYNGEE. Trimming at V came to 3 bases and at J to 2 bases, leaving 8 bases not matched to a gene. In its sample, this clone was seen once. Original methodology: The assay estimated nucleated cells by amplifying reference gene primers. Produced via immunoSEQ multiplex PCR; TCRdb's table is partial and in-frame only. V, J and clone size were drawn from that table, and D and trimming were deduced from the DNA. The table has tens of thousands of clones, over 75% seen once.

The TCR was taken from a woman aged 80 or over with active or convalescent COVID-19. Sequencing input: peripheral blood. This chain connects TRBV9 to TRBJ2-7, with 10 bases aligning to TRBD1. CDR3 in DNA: TGTGCCAGCAGCGCGGGGGGACAGGGGTCGACCTACGAGCAGTACTTC. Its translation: CASSAGGQGSTYEQYF.